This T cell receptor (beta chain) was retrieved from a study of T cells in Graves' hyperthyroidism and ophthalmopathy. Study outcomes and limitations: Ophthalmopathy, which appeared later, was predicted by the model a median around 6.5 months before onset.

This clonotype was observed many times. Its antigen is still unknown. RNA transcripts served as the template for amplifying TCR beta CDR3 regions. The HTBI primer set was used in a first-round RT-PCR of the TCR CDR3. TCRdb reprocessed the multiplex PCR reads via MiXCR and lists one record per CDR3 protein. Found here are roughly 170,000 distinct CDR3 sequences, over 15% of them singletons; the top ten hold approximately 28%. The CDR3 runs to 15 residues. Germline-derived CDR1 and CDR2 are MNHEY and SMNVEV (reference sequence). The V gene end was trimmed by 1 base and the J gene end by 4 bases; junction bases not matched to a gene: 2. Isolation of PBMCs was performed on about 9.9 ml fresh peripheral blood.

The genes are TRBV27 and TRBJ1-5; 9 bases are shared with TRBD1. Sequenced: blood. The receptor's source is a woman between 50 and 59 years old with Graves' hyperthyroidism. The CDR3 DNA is TGTGCCAGCAGTTTATTAGGACAGGGGAATCAGCCCCAGCATTTT. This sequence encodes CASSLLGQGNQPQHF.